These T cell receptor beta chains were read from a single sample in a study of blood T cell repertoires in COVID-19. Profiling relied on immunoSEQ multiplex PCR, and the TCRdb table lists in-frame clones only, not all of them. The sample has 200,000 to 250,000 clones, nearly 90% seen once. The specimen was peripheral blood. Receptor source: a woman between 18 and 29 years old who had recovered from COVID-19. Each CDR3 is given with its conserved first and last residue.

>TRBV7-3
CASSLIPTANYGYTF
>TRBV9
CASSPRRLAGGPNTGELFF
>TRBV7-9
CASSLDGGRDTQYF
>TRBV20-1
CSASAGPNYEQYF
>TRBV19
CASSRAYGAGGTDTQYF
>TRBV27
CASSSGLAGNNEQFF
>TRBV2
CASRDSGKLPIHNEQFF
>TRBV12-3/TRBV12-4
CASSYSTEAFF
>TRBV30
CAWSATTYEQYF
>TRBV5-4
CASSPPTSGSGETQYF
>TRBV30
CACYRDSSYEQYF
>TRBV5-5
CASSPQGHGYTF
>TRBV2
CASSFSGSTYEQYF
>TRBV29-1
CSVESGTDPAKNIQYF
>TRBV11-3
CASSLDPPTGEQYF
>TRBV2
CASSEDRGPYGYTF
>TRBV18
CASSPSGYYEQYF
>TRBV6-1
CASSEGALAGAQETQYF
>TRBV7-9
CASSLQGAYGYTF
>TRBV6-5
CASRGGANEQFF
>TRBV9
CASSVDGGRRGEQYF
>TRBV29-1
CSAGQGIYGYTF
>TRBV5-4
CASSWPSGAGRYGYTF
>TRBV7-2
CASSLQRDYEQYF
>TRBV6-5
CASSPGQGGGYTF
>TRBV6-5
CASSYGSHGGGYTF
>TRBV11-2
CASSLLAGGPGEQYF
>TRBV6-5
CASSYDRDSGNTIYF
>TRBV7-2
CASSPTSGRAYEQYF
>TRBV15
CATSRRGTSGSDEQFF
>TRBV19
CASTTQGTGAGNTIYF
>TRBV2
CASRDNYYGYTF
>TRBV30
CAWSRYATYNEQFF
>TRBV6-2/TRBV6-3
CASSTLFFRDRGSETQYF
>TRBV5-6
CASSFGQSREQYF
>TRBV5-6
CASSPLAGASGELFF
>TRBV5-1
CASSLITSGTDTQYF
>TRBV6-2/TRBV6-3
CASSTDSPYEQYF
>TRBV27
CASSPGVAGYNEQFF
>TRBV4-3
CASSQDPQGVLTEAFF
>TRBV29-1
CSVIAGGSYEQYF
>TRBV18
CASSPLAPNYGYTF
>TRBV25-1
CASSETSTDQPQHF
>TRBV28
CASSFVYTTFGYTF
>TRBV3-1/TRBV3-2
CASSQGVRQVKTIHEQFF
>TRBV18
CASSPPGGTGNTIYF
>TRBV11-3
CASSLMGGDTGELFF
>TRBV7-3
CASSPLAGGPNNEQFF
>TRBV5-4
CASSQGLAGPETQYF
>TRBV4-3
CASSQMTGSGANVLTF